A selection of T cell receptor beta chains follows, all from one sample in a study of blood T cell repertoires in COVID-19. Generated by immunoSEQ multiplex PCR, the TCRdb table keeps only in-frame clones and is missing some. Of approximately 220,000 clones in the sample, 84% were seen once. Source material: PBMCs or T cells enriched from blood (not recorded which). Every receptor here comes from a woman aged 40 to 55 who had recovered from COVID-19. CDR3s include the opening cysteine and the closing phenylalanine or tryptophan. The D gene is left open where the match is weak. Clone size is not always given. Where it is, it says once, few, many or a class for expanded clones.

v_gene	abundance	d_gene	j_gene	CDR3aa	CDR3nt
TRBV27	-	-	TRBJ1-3	CASGKTGPLSIYF	TGTGCCAGCGGTAAGACAGGTCCTCTCTCCATATATTTT
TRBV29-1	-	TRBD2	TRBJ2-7	CSVERRERLYEQYF	TGCAGCGTTGAAAGGCGGGAGCGGCTGTACGAGCAGTACTTC
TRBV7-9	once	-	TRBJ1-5	CASSSFTDQPQHF	TGTGCCAGCAGCTCCTTCACGGATCAGCCCCAGCATTTT
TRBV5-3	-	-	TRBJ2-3	CARSPRLRGDTQYF	TGTGCCAGAAGCCCCCGATTGAGAGGAGATACGCAGTATTTT
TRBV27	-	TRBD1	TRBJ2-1	CASSPQWESGGQFF	TGTGCCAGCAGCCCTCAGTGGGAGTCAGGGGGGCAGTTCTTC
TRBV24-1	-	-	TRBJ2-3	CATSGDLGGTDTQYF	TGTGCCACCAGTGGGGATCTGGGCGGGACTGATACGCAGTATTTT
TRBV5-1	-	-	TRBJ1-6	CASRRDPGAPYNSPLHF	TGCGCCAGCAGGCGAGACCCTGGAGCCCCCTATAATTCACCCCTCCACTTT
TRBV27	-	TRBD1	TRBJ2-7	CASCFSGTGFGRGPYEQYF	TGTGCCAGCTGTTTTTCTGGGACAGGGTTCGGGCGGGGACCATACGAGCAGTACTTC
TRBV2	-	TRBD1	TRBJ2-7	CASSAGTGSYEQYF	TGTGCCAGCAGTGCCGGGACAGGTTCGTACGAGCAGTACTTC
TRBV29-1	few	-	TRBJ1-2	CTYEGYTF	TGCACGTATGAGGGCTACACCTTC
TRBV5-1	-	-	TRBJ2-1	CASSLGVGSGDNEQFF	TGCGCCAGCAGCTTGGGGGTCGGGAGTGGCGACAATGAGCAGTTCTTC
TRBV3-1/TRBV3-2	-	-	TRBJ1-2	CASSPWTDNYGYTF	TGTGCCAGCAGCCCCTGGACAGATAACTATGGCTACACCTTC
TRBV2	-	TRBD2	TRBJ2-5	CASRTVGLAGQETQYF	TGTGCCAGCAGGACTGTGGGACTAGCGGGACAAGAGACCCAGTACTTC
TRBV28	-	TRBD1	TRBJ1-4	CASSRDRGRIEKLFF	TGTGCCAGCAGTCGCGACAGGGGGAGAATTGAAAAACTGTTTTTT
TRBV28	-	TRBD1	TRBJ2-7	CASSPPGGIVYEQYF	TGTGCCAGCAGCCCTCCAGGGGGAATAGTCTACGAGCAGTACTTC